The clone carrying this TCR beta chain was observed a single time. This sample was included in a study of OX40 agonist ivuxolimab in advanced cancers. Sequencing used immunoSEQ multiplex PCR; TCRdb keeps in-frame clones, though not all of them. The repertoire includes about 100,000 clones, 90% to 96% of them detected once, and around 2% sits in the top ten. Here the sequenced sample was CD4+ or CD8+ T cells sorted from blood, taken in a trial of the OX40 agonist ivuxolimab. The clonotype comes from an adult with an advanced solid tumor such as melanoma, head and neck, liver or kidney cancer.

The CDR3 DNA reads TGCGCCAGCAACCCCGGGGCCATGAACACTGAAGCTTTCTTT. Encoded protein: CASNPGAMNTEAFF. V and J are TRBV5-1 and TRBJ1-1, with a weak D call TRBD1 (5 bases). Deletions cut 6 bases from V and 0 bases from J, with 12 bases between. This CDR3 region has 14 residues. Germline V gene lookup returns CDR1 SGHRS and CDR2 YFSETQ.